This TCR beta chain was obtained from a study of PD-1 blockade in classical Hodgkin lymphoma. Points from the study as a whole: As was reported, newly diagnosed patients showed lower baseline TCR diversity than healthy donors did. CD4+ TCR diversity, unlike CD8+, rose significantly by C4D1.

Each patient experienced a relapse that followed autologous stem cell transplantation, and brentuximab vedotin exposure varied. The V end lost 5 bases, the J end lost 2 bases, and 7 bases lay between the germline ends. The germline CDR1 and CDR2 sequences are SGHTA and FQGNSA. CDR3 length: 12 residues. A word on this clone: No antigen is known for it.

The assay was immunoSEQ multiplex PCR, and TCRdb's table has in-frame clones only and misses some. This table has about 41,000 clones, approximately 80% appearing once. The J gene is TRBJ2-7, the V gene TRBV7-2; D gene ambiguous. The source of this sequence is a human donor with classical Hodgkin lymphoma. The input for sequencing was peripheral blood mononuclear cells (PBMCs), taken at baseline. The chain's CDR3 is CASSHTAYEQYF. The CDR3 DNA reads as TGTGCCAGCAGCCATACAGCCTACGAGCAGTACTTC.